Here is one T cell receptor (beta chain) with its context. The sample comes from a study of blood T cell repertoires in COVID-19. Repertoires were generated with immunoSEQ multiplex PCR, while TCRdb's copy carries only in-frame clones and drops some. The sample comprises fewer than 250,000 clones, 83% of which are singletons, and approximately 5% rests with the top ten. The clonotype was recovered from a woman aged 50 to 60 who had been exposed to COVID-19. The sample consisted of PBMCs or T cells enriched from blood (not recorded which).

DNA of the CDR3: TGCAGCCTCTGGACAGATTTAAATGAAAAACTGTTTTTT. It codes for CSLWTDLNEKLFF. The chain is built from TRBV29-1 and TRBJ1-4, with D possibly matching TRBD1 (6 bases). The CDR3 extends over 13 amino acids. Germline V gene sequence: CDR1 SQVTM, CDR2 ANQGSEA. The V end was cut by 8 bases, the J end by 5 bases, with 15 bases between.